The table lists the clone carrying this TCR beta chain with a count of one. Clones were read by immunoSEQ multiplex PCR, and TCRdb kept only the in-frame ones, dropping some. The table shows roughly 50,000 clones, with about 83% occurring only once. The data are from a study of blood T cell repertoires in COVID-19. Study in general: Samples taken during acute and convalescent COVID-19 were collected in the United States, Italy and Spain. PBMCs, B-cell-depleted T cells, or T cells provided the cDNA or gDNA that made up the material.

Per germline, CDR1 ENHRY and CDR2 SYGVKD. The CDR3 covers 17 residues. The V and J ends lost 6 bases and 4 bases, in that order; junction bases with no gene match: 15. The material sequenced was peripheral blood. The receptor was derived from an older woman with acute or convalescent COVID-19. The chain is built from TRBV10-3 and TRBJ1-1, with 9 positions matching TRBD1. As DNA, the CDR3 is TGTGCCATCAGCTCGACAGGGGGTAAAACCCCGGGCACTGAAGCTTTCTTT. Translating it yields CAISSTGGKTPGTEAFF.